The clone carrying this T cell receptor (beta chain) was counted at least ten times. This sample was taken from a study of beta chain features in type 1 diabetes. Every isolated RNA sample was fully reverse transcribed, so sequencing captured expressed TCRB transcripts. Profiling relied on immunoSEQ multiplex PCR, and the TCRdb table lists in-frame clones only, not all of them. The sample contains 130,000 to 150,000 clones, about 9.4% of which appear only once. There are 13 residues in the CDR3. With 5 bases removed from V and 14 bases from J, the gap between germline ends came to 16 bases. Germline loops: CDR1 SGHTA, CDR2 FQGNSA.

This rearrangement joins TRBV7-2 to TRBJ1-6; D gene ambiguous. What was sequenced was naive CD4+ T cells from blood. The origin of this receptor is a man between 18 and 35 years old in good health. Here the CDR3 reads CASSGGRPGTLHF. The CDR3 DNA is TGTGCCAGCAGCGGAGGACGTCCCGGTACCCTCCACTTT.